Listed here is a single T cell receptor (beta chain). The CDR3 spans 16 residues. Germline loops: CDR1 SGHDT, CDR2 YYEEEE. The V gene lost 4 bases and the J gene lost 0 bases, with 14 bases spanning the gap. This sample was taken from a study of blood T cell repertoires in COVID-19. As for the study in general: T cells, B-cell-depleted T cells, or PBMCs supplied cDNA or gDNA.

Original methodology: Amplification with reference gene primers provided the estimates of nucleated cell counts. Generated by immunoSEQ multiplex PCR, the TCRdb table keeps only in-frame clones and is missing some. From that table come the V and J calls and clone size; the DNA was used to work out D and trimming. The sample shows about 70,000 clones, approximately 81% of them seen only once. Sequenced sample: peripheral blood. The sequence was obtained from a woman older than 75 with active or convalescent COVID-19. The chain is built from TRBV5-6 and TRBJ1-5; D is unclear. DNA of the CDR3: TGTGCCAGCAGCGGAAGAGGACTCTTTAGCAATCAGCCCCAGCATTTT. This encodes CASSGRGLFSNQPQHF.